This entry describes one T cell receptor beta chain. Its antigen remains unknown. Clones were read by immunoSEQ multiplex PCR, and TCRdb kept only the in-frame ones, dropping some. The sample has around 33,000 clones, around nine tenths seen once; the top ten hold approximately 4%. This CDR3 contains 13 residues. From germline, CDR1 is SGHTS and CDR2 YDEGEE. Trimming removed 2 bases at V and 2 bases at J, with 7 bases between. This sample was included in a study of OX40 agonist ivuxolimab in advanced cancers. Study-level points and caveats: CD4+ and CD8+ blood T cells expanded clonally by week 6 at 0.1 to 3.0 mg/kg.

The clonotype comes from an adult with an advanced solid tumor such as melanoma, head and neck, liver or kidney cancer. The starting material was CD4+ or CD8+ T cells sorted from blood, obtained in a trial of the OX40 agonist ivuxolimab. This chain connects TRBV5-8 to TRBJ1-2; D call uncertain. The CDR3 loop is CASSFDLNYGYTF. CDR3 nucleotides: TGTGCCAGCAGCTTCGACCTGAACTATGGCTACACCTTC.